This T cell receptor beta chain derives from a study of spatial heterogeneity in lung cancer. Whole-study context: The donor population consisted of approximately 79 patients with untreated, early-stage non-small cell lung cancer.

Specified time point: blood at routine non-recurrence follow-up after resection. Extraction of whole RNA from tumor, nontumor lung or frozen PBMC preceded unsorted sequencing. TCRdb independently ran MiXCR on the 5' RACE reads; one entry per CDR3 protein. The sample has tens of thousands of distinct CDR3 sequences, about 7.4% seen once. This sample comprised PBMCs, obtained at follow-up. The source is a female donor with early-stage non-small cell lung cancer.

CDR3 protein: CASSQSVTRDYFTDTQYF. The CDR3 coding sequence is TGCGCCAGCAGTCAATCGGTGACCAGGGACTACTTCACAGATACGCAGTATTTT. The rearrangement links TRBV23-1 to TRBJ2-3; TRBD2 agrees at 7 bases. TRBV23-1 is labeled an ORF, and its function is uncertain. This CDR3 spans 18 amino acids. J gave up 2 bases and V 0 bases, and 11 bases lay outside the gene matches.